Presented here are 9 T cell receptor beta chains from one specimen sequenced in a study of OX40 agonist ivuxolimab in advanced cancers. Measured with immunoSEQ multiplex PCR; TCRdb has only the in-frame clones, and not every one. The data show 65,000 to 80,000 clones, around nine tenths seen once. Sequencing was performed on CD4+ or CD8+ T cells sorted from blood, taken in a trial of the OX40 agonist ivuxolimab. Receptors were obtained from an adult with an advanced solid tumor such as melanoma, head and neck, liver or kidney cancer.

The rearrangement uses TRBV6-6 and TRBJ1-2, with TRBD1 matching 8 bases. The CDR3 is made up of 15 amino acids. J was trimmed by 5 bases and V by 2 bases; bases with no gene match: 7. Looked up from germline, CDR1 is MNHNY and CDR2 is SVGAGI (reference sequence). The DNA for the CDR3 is TGTGCCAGCAGTTACCGACGACAGGGGAAATATGGCTACACCTTC. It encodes CASSYRRQGKYGYTF.

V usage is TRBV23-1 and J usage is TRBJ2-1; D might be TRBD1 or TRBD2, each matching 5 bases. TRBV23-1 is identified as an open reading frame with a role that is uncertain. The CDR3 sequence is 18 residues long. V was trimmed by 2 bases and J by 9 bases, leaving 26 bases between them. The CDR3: CASSQRESGRRWFSEQFF. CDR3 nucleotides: TGCGCCAGCAGTCAAAGGGAGTCAGGGCGCCGATGGTTCTCTGAGCAGTTCTTC.

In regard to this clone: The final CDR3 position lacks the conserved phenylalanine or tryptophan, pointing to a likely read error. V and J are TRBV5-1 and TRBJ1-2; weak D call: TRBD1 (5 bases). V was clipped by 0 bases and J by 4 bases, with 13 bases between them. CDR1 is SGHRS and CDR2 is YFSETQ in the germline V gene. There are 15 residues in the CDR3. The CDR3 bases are TGCGCCAGCAGCTTGGATATGACAGTTAGCTATGGCTACACCCTC. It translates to CASSLDMTVSYGYTL.

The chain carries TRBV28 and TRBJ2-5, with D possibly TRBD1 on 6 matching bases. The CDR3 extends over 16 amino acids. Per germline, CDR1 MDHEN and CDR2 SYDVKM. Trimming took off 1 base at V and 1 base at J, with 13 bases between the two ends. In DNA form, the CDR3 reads TGTGCCAGCAGTTTATTTCTGGACAGACGCCAAGAGACCCAGTACTTC. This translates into CASSLFLDRRQETQYF. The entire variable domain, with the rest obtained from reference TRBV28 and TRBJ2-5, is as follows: DVKVTQSSRYLVKRTGEKVFLECVQDMDHENMFWYRQDPGLGLRLIYFSYDVKMKEKGDIPEGYSVSREKKERFSLILESASTNQTSMYLCASSLFLDRRQETQYFGPGTRLLVL.

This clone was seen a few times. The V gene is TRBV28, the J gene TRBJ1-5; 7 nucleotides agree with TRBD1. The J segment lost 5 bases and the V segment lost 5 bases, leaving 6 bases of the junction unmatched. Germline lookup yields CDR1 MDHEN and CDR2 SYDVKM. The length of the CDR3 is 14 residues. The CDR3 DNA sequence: TGTGCCAGCAGTCCTGGGACAGCTTATCAGCCCCAGCATTTT. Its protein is CASSPGTAYQPQHF.

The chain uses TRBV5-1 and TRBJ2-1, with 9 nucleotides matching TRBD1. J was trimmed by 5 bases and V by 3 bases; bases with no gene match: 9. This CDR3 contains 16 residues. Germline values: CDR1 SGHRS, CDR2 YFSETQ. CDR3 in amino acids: CASSSEGTGTNNEQFF. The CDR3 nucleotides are TGCGCCAGCAGCTCGGAAGGGACAGGGACAAACAATGAGCAGTTCTTC.

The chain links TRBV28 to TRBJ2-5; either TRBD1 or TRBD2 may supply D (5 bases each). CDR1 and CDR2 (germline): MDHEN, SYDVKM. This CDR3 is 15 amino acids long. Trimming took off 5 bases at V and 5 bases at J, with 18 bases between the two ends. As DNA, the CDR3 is TGTGCCAGCAGTCCATCCACCGGCAGGGAGGAGACCCAGTACTTC. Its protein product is CASSPSTGREETQYF.

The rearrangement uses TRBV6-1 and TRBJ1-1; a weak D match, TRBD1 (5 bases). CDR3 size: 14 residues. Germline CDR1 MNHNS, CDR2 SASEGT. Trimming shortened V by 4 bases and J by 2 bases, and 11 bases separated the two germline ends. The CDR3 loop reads CASSVRGFNTEAFF. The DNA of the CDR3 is TGTGCCAGCAGTGTAAGGGGATTCAACACTGAAGCTTTCTTT.

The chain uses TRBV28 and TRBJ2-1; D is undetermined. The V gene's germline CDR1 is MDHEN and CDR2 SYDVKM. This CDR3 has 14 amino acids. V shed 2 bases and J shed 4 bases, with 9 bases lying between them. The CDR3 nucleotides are TGTGCCAGCAGTTTACGGCGGCTTTACAATGAGCAGTTCTTC. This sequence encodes CASSLRRLYNEQFF.